This TCR beta chain derives from a study of cytomegalovirus exposure and HLA in healthy donors. Study results and limitations: Analysis was performed later, and it showed HLA-associated TCR beta chains to be more clonally expanded than equally common others. The authors listed 150 or so TCR beta chains as cytomegalovirus-associated.

Healthy people donating bone marrow made up the donors. A remark on this clone: Antigen unknown.

Per germline, CDR1 WSHSY and CDR2 SAAADI. The CDR3 contains 14 residues. The study ran its PCR with 60 Vbeta and 13 Jbeta primers. Libraries were prepared by immunoSEQ multiplex PCR; TCRdb keeps only in-frame clonotypes and omits some of them. The data hold 130,000 or so clones, with around 85% observed a single time. The chain uses TRBV10-2 and TRBJ2-5; tentative D call: TRBD2 (5 bases). The J call may be incorrect, as the DNA end agrees better with TRBJ2-7. The sequence was collected from a woman under 40 in good health and CMV-seropositive. Sequenced input: PBMCs. CDR3 nucleotides: TGCGCCAGCACGGGAACTAGACCCGCGGGCGAGCAGTACTTC. Encoded protein: CASTGTRPAGEQYF.